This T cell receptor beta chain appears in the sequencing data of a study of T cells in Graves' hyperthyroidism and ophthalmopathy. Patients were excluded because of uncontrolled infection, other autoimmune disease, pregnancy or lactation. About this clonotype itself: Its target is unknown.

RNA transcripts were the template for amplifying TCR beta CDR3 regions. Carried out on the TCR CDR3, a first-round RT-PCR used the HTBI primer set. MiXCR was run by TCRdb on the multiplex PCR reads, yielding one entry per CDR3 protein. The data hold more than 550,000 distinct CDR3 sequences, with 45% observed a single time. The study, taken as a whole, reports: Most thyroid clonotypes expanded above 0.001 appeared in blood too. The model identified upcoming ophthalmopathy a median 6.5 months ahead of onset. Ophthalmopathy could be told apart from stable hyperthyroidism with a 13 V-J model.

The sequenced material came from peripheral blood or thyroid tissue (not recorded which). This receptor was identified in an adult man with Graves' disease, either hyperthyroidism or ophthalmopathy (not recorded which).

CDR3 amino acids: CASSNPRQGAGETQYF. Written as DNA, the CDR3 is TGTGCCAGCAGCAATCCGCGGCAGGGGGCGGGAGAGACCCAGTACTTC. V is TRBV7-3 and J is TRBJ2-5; 8 bases map to TRBD1. From germline, CDR1 is SGHTA and CDR2 FQGTGA. The junction had 12 bases not matched to a gene; V was cut back by 5 bases and J by 4 bases. This CDR3 has 16 amino acids. The full variable domain, with the rest looked up from reference TRBV7-3 and TRBJ2-5, is GAGVSQTPSNKVTEKGKYVELRCDPISGHTALYWYRQSLGQGPEFLIYFQGTGAADDSGLPNDRFFAVRPEGSVSTLKIQRTERGDSAVYLCASSNPRQGAGETQYFGPGTRLLVL.